This T cell receptor beta chain originates from a study of blood T cells in healthy people across ages. General study findings and limits: Shifts in expanded clonotypes may have been confounded by donor CMV status, which was unknown. Age showed a roughly linear inverse relationship with TCR beta diversity per million T cells.

Of note for this clonotype: Its antigen remains unknown.

CDR3 length: 16 residues. V was pared by 4 bases and J by 5 bases, with 11 bases of the junction left unmatched. PBMCs numbering at least 6.5 million were isolated per sample. Primers used in a second PCR of roughly 6 to 11 cycles were a sample-barcoded 5' primer and a J-beta primer mix. TCRdb re-called the 5' RACE reads through MiXCR, storing one row per CDR3 protein. This table holds 910,000 or so distinct CDR3 sequences, 45% to 60% found once. This TCR came from a woman aged 60-75 years in good health. The chain employs TRBV12-3 or TRBV12-4 and TRBJ2-1; 7 bases agree with TRBD1. Specimen: blood. CDR3 nucleotide sequence: TGTGCCAGCAGTTCGACCGGGACAGAAAAAGACAATGAGCAGTTCTTC. Its translation: CASSSTGTEKDNEQFF.